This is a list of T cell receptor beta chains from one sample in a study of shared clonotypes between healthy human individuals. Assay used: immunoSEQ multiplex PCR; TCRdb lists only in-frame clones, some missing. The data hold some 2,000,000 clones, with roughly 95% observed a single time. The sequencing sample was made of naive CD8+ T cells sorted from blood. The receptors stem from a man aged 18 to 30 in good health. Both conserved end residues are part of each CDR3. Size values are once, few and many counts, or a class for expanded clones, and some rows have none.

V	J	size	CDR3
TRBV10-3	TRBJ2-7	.	CAISDVQMREQYF
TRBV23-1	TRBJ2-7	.	CASSQSTALSSYEQYF
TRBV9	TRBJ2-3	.	CASSVGSPDTQYF
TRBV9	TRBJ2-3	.	CASSVGLAGALTHTDTQYF
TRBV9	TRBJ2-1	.	CASSVDASGSNEQFF
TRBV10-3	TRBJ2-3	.	CAVAHRPSTDTQYF
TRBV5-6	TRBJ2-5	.	CASSLEVAGERETQYF
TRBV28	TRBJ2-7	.	CASSLRGSYEQYF
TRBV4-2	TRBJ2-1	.	CASSQEDTYNEQFF
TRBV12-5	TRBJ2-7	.	CASASTGSPYEQYF
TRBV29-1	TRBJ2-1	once	CSVFGGTYNEQFF
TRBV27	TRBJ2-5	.	CASSSGPFAGVQETQYF
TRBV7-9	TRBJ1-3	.	CASSAPQGTGNTIYF
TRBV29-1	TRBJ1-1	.	CSVEVGLNTEAFF
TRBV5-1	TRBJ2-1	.	CASSLALSISSYNEQFF
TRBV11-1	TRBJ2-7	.	CASSTAGQDLDITSYEQYF
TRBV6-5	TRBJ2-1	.	CASSYPGDNEQFF
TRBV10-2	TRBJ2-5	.	CASSEPDRSQETQYF
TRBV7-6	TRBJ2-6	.	CASSHFALSGANVLTF
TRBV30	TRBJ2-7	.	CAWSEVWGREQYF
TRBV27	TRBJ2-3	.	CASSLIWAGPNTDTQYF
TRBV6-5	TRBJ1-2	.	CASSYSGLGYTF
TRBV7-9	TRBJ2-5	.	CASTSIVQETQYF
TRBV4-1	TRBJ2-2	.	CASSQDLGQGAIGYTGELFF
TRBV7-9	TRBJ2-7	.	CASRRGNYEQYF
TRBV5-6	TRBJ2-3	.	CASSFDRVRADTQYF
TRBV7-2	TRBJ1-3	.	CASSPPRGDISGNTIYF
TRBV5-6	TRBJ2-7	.	CASSFSGGGTYEQYF
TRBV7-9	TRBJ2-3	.	CASSLPGLGSTDTQYF
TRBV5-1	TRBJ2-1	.	CASSPLGPDEQFF
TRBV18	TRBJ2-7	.	CASSPPEGGYEQYF
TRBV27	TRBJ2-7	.	CASSFGDSTYEQYF
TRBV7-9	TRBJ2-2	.	CASSWGVSNTGELFF
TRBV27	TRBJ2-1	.	CASSMTGRVSYNEQFF
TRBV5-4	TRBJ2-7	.	CASSLAGTGSSYEQYF
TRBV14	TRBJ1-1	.	CASSLTGQGWTEAFF
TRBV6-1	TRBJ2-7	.	CASTLAGATYEQYF
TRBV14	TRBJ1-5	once	CASSQLGEQPQHF
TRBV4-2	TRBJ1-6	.	CASSHEQGSYNSPLHF
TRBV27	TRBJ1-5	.	CASSLTFAVYSNQPQHF
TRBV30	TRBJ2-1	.	CACDWGASATYNEQFF
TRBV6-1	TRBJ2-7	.	CASSEVGGTSYEQYF
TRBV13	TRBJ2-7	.	CASSSTQGMAYEQYF
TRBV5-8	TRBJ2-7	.	CASSLEDRAPSYEQYF
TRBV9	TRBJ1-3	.	CASSVAPDGNTIYF